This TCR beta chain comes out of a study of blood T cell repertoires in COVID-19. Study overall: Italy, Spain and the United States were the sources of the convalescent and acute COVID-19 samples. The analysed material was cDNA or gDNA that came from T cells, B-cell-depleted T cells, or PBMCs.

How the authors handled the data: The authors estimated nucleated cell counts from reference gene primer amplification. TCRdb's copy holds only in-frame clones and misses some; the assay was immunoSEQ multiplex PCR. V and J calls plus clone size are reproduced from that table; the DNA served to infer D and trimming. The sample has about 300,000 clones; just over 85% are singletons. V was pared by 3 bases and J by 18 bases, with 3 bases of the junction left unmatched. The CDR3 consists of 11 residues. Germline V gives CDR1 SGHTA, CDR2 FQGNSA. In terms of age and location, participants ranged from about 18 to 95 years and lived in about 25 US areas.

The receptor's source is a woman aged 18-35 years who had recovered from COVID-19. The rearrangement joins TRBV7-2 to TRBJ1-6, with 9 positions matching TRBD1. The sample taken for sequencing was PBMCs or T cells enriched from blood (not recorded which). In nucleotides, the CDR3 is TGTGCCAGCAGCTTGGGGGACAGGGCCCACTTT. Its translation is CASSLGDRAHF.